The present TCR beta chain was sequenced within a study of blood T cell repertoires in COVID-19. Per the study methods: Reference gene primer amplification in the assay estimated nucleated cell counts. This table comes from immunoSEQ multiplex PCR, and its TCRdb copy is limited to in-frame clones, with some not included. The D gene and trimming were derived from the DNA, and the V and J assignments and clone size from that table. The table records over 300,000 clones, roughly 85% of them present only once. Enrolled through a virtual design, the participants were between 18 and 89 years of age and came from roughly 22 US areas. Cohort 3 donors were reported recovered after two negative PCRs, clearance, or symptom resolution. This CDR3 is 16 amino acids long. Germline assignment: CDR1 PRHDT and CDR2 FYEKMQ (reference sequence). V lost 2 bases and J lost 4; bases outside the gene matches: 7.

This clonotype was obtained from a man between 25 and 39 years old who had recovered from COVID-19. The rearrangement joins TRBV13 to TRBJ1-2; 10 bases are a match to TRBD1. The specimen sequenced was PBMCs or T cells enriched from blood (not recorded which). CDR3 DNA: TGTGCCAGCAGCTTACCACCGGGACAGGGGCGCTATGGCTACACCTTC. Its translation: CASSLPPGQGRYGYTF.